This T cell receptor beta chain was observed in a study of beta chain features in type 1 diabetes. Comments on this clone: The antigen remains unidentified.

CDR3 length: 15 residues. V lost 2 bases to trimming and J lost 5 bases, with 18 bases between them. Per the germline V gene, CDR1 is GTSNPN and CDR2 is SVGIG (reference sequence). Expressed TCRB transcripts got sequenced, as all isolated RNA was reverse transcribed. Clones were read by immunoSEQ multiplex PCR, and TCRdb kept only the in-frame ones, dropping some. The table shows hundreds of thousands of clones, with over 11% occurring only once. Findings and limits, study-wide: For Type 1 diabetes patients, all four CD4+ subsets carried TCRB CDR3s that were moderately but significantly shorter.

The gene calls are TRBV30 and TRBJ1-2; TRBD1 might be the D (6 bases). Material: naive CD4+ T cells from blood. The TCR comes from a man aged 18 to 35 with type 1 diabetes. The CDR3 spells CAWSKDRLQGYGYTF. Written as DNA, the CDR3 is TGTGCCTGGAGTAAAGACAGGCTCCAGGGTTATGGCTACACCTTC.